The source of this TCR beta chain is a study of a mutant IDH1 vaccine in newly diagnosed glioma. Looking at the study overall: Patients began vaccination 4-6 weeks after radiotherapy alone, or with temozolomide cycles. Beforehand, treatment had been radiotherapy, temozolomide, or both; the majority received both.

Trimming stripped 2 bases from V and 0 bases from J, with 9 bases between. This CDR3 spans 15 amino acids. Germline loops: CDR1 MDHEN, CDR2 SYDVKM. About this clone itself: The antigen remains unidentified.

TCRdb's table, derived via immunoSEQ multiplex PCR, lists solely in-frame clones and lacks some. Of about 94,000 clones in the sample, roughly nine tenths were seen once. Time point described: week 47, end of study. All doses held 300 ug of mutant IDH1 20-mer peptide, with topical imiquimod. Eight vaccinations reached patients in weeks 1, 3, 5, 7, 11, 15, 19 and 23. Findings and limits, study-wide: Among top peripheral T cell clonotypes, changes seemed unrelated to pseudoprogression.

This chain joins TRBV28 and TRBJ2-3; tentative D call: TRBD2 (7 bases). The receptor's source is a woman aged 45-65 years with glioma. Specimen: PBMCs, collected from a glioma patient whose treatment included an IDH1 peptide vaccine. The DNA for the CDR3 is TGTGCCAGCAGTTTAGCGGGGGCTAGCACAGATACGCAGTATTTT. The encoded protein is CASSLAGASTDTQYF.